This T cell receptor (beta chain) was identified in a study of cytomegalovirus exposure and HLA in healthy donors. Study in general: HLA-typed donors contributed approximately 86 million unique TCRs, which were held in an early data release.

Both 60 Vbeta primers and 13 Jbeta primers went into the PCR. Clones were read by immunoSEQ multiplex PCR, and TCRdb kept only the in-frame ones, dropping some. In the table there are some 130,000 clones, 70% to 80% of which are singletons. The CDR3 runs to 14 residues. V was trimmed by 5 bases and J by 0 bases, leaving 9 bases between them. Per the germline V gene, CDR1 is LNHDA and CDR2 is SQIVND (reference sequence). Nominally healthy donors were sampled, though unrecorded immune exposures were likely. Turning to this clone: What it binds is unknown.

Study-level results: Common viral pathogens seemed to be connected with several of the most significant clusters, according to a later analysis. Because they were indistinguishable, some V segments, including TRBV6-2 and TRBV6-3, were excluded.

Sequenced sample: PBMCs. This chain uses TRBV19 with TRBJ2-3, with TRBD2 as a possible D gene (5 bases). This TCR derives from a woman in her sixties in good health and CMV-seropositive. CDR3 coding DNA: TGTGCCAGTAGTCCGGGATGGAGCACAGATACGCAGTATTTT. It is translated as CASSPGWSTDTQYF.